These 2 T cell receptor beta chains came from one sample sequenced in a study of blood T cell repertoires in COVID-19. Method: immunoSEQ multiplex PCR; TCRdb's copy keeps in-frame clones and lacks some. The table records some 230,000 clones, roughly nine tenths of them present only once. The specimen was PBMCs or T cells enriched from blood (not recorded which). The receptors were sampled from a young woman in a cohort exposed to, infected with or recovered from COVID-19 (not recorded which).

V is TRBV9 and J is TRBJ2-1; 7 bases agree with TRBD2. Germline trimming cut 4 bases from V and 0 bases from J; bases unmatched to any gene: 4. CDR1 is SGDLS and CDR2 is YYNGEE in the germline V gene. This CDR3 comprises 15 residues. The CDR3: CASSPGRSSYNEQFF. Written as DNA, the CDR3 is TGTGCCAGCAGCCCCGGGAGGAGCTCCTACAATGAGCAGTTCTTC.

The V gene is TRBV4-1, the J gene TRBJ2-2, with D perhaps matching TRBD2 (5 bases). The CDR3 spans 15 residues. V lost 4 bases, J lost 6 bases, and 15 bases lay in between. Germline V gene lookup returns CDR1 MGHRA and CDR2 YSYEKL. The CDR3 is CASSPTGLLAGELFF. CDR3 DNA sequence: TGCGCCAGCAGCCCAACGGGGTTACTCGCCGGGGAGCTGTTTTTT.